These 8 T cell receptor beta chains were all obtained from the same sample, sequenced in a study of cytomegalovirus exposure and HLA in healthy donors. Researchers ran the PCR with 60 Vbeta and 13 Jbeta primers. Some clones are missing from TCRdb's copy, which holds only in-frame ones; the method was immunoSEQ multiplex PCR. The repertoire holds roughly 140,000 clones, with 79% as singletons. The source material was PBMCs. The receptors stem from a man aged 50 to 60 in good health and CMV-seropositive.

The CDR3 DNA sequence: TGTGCCAGCAGTTATGGGCAGGGGGCTGCCTGGGGCTACACCTTC. This sequence encodes CASSYGQGAAWGYTF. V and J are TRBV6-6 and TRBJ1-2; 8 bases agree with TRBD1. CDR1 and CDR2 (germline): MNHNY, SVGAGI (reference sequence). This CDR3 spans 15 amino acids. After removal of 3 bases from V and 8 bases from J, the junction contained 11 bases not matched to a gene.

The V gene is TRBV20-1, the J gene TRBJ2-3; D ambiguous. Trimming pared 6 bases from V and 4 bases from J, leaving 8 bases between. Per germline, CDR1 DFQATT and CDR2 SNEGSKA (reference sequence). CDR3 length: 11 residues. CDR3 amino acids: CSAAIPDTQYF. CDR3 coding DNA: TGCAGTGCCGCTATTCCAGATACGCAGTATTTT.

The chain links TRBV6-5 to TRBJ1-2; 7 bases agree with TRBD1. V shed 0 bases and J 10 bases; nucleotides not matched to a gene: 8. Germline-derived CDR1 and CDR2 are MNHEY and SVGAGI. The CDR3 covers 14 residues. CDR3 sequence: CASSYSGTDDAYTF. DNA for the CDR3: TGTGCCAGCAGTTACTCTGGGACAGACGATGCCTACACCTTC.

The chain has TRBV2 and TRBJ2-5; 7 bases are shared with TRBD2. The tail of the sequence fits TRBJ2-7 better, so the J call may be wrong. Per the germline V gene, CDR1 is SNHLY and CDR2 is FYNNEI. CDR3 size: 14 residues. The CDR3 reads CASRAGAPSYEQYF. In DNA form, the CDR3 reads TGTGCCAGCCGGGCGGGAGCTCCATCCTACGAGCAGTACTTC.

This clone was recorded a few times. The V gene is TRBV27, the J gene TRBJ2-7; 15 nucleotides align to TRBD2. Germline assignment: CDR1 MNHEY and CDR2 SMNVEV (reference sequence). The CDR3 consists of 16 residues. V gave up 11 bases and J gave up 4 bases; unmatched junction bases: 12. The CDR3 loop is CAAEGWGLAGGYEQYF. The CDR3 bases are TGTGCCGCCGAAGGGTGGGGACTAGCGGGAGGATACGAGCAGTACTTC.

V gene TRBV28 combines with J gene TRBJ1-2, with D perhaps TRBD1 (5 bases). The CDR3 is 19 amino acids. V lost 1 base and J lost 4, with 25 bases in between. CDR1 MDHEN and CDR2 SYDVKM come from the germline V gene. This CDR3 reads CASSLLIGTGRGLGYGYTF. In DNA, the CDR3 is TGTGCCAGCAGTTTATTAATTGGCACAGGAAGGGGACTCGGCTATGGCTACACCTTC.

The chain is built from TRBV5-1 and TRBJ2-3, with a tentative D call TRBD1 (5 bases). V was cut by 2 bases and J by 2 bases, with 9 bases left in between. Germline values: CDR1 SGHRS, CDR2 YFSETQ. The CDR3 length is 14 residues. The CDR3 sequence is CASSLEQDTDTQYF. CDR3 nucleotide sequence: TGCGCCAGCAGCTTAGAACAGGACACAGATACGCAGTATTTT.

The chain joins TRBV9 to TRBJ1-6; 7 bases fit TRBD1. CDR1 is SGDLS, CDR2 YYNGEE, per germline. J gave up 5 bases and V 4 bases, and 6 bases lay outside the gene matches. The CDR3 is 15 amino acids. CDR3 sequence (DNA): TGTGCCAGCAGCTCAGGGACAGCCAATAATTCACCCCTCCACTTT. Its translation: CASSSGTANNSPLHF.